These 8 T cell receptor beta chains were sequenced from one sample in a study of post-analysis software for immune sequencing data. Study outcomes and limitations: With TRBV5-6, TRBV5-1 and TRBV20-1 included, about five TRBV segments were more frequent in patients than in controls.

The authors incorporated unique molecular identifiers into the TCR beta cDNA libraries. TCRdb redid the calling of the PCR reads with MiXCR, one entry per CDR3 protein. The repertoire holds about 770,000 distinct CDR3 sequences, with around 45% as singletons. No antigen is known for these receptors. The sequenced material came from blood. All receptors come from a girl between 5 and 17 years old with multiple sclerosis.

Only a few counts were recorded for this clonotype. This chain joins TRBV6-2 or TRBV6-3 and TRBJ1-2, with a tentative D call TRBD1 (5 bases). Trimming removed 7 bases from V and 4 bases from J, with 7 bases in between. CDR1 is MNHEY and CDR2 is SVGEGT in the germline V gene. This CDR3 region has 11 residues. Here the CDR3 reads CASTDSYGYTF. CDR3 in DNA: TGTGCCAGCACCGACAGCTATGGCTACACCTTC.

CDR3 coding DNA: TGTGCCAGCAGCTTGGGCAGGGTTGATTCACCCCTCCACTTT. This sequence encodes CASSLGRVDSPLHF. The V call is TRBV7-3, the J call TRBJ1-6; possible D gene TRBD1, 5 bases. The CDR3 sequence is 14 residues long. Germline V CDR1 and CDR2: SGHTA, FQGTGA. V was shortened by 3 bases and J by 8 bases, with 11 bases between the two germline ends.

The chain combines TRBV24-1 with TRBJ2-1; D remains unclear. Germline CDR1 reads KGHDR; CDR2 reads SFDVKD. The CDR3 runs 17 residues. Trimming shortened V by 2 bases and J by 0 bases, and 13 bases separated the two germline ends. This chain's CDR3 is CATSDWVGDSSYNEQFF. CDR3 bases: TGTGCCACCAGTGATTGGGTTGGGGATAGCTCCTACAATGAGCAGTTCTTC.

The genes are TRBV15 and TRBJ1-5; D is ambiguous. CDR3 length: 14 amino acids. Germline V gene sequence: CDR1 LNHNV, CDR2 YYDKDF (reference sequence). V gave up 4 bases and J gave up 3 bases, with 10 bases separating them. The CDR3 protein is CATSIRTVNQPQHF. CDR3 nucleotide sequence: TGTGCCACCAGCATTCGGACCGTCAATCAGCCCCAGCATTTT.

In its sample, this clonotype was seen a few times. The chain has TRBV29-1 and TRBJ1-2; D not certain. CDR3 length equals 13 residues. V shed 3 bases and J shed 0 bases, with 8 bases lying between them. Germline loops: CDR1 SQVTM, CDR2 ANQGSEA. The CDR3 DNA follows: TGCAGCGTTGACCGACAAACTAACTATGGCTACACCTTC. It translates to CSVDRQTNYGYTF.

This clonotype turned up a few times. The V call is TRBV7-2, the J call TRBJ2-3, with D perhaps TRBD1 or TRBD2 (7 bases each). With 2 bases removed from V and 12 bases from J, the gap between germline ends came to 12 bases. The CDR3 is 12 amino acids. CDR1 SGHTA and CDR2 FQGNSA come from the germline V gene. The CDR3 bases are TGTGCCAGCAGCTTACAGGGGGGGACTCAGTATTTT. Translating gives CASSLQGGTQYF.

This chain connects TRBV10-3 to TRBJ2-1; a weak D match, TRBD2 (5 bases). V was trimmed by 6 bases and J by 8 bases, leaving 11 bases between them. Germline V lookup: CDR1 ENHRY, CDR2 SYGVKD. CDR3 length: 12 amino acids. The CDR3 nucleotides read TGTGCCATCAGCGCCAGAGGGCATGAGCAGTTCTTC. It translates to CAISARGHEQFF.

This clonotype came up a few times. The V and J genes are TRBV9 and TRBJ2-5; 7 nucleotides match TRBD2. The junction had 8 bases not matched to a gene; V was cut back by 6 bases and J by 3 bases. Germline values: CDR1 SGDLS, CDR2 YYNGEE. The CDR3 length is 14 residues. CDR3 sequence reads: CASTHSAGEETQYF. The CDR3 DNA follows: TGTGCCAGCACGCATTCGGCGGGAGAAGAGACCCAGTACTTC.